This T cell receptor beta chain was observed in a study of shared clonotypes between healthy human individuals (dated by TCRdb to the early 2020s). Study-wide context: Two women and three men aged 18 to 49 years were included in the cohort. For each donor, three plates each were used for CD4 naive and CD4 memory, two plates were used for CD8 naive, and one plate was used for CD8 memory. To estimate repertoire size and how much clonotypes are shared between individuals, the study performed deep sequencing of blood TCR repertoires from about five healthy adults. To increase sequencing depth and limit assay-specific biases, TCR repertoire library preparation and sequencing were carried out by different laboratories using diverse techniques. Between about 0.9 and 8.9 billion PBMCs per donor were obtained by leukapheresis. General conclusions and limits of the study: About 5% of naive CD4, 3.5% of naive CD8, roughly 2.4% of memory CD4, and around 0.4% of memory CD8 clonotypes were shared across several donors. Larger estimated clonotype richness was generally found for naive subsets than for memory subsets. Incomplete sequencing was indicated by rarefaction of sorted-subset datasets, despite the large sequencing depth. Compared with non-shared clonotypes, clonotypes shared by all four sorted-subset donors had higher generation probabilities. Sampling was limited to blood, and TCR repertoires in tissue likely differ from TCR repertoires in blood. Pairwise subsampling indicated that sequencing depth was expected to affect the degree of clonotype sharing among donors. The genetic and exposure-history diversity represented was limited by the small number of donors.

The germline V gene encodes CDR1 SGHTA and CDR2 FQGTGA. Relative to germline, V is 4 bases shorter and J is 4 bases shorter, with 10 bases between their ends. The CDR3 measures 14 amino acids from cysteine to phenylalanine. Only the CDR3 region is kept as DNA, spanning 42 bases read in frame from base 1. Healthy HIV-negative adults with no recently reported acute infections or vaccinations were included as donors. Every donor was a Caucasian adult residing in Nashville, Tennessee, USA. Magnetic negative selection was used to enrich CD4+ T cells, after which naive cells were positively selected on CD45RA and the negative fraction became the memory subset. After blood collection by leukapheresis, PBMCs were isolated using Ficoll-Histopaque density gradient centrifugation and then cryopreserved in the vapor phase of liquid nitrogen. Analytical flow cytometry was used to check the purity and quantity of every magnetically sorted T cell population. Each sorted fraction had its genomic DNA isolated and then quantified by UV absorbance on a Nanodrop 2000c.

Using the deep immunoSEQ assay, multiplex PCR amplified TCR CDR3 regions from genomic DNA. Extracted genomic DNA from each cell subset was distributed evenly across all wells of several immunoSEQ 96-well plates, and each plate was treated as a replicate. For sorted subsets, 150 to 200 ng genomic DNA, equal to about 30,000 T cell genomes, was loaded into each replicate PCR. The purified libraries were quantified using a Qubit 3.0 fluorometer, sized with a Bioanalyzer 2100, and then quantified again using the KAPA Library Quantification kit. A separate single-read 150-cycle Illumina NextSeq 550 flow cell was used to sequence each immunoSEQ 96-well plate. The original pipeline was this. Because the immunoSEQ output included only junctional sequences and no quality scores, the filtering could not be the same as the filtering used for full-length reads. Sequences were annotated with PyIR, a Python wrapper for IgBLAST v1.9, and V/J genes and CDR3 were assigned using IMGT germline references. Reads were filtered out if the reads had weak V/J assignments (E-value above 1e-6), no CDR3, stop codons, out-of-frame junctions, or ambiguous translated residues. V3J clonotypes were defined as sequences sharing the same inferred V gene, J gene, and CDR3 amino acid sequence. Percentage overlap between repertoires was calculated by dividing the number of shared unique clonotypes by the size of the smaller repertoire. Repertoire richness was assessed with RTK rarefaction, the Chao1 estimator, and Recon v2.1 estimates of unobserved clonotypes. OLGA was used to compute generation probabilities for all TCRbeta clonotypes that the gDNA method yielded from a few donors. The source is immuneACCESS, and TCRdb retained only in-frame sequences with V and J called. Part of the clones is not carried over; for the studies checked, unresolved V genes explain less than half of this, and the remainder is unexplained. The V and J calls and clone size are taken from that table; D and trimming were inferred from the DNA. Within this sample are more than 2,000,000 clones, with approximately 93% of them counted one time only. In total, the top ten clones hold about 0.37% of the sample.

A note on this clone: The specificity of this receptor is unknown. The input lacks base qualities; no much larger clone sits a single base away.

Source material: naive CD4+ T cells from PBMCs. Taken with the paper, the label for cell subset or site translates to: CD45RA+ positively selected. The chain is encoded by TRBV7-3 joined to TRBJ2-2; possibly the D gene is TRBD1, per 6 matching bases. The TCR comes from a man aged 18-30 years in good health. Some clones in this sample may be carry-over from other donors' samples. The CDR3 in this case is CASSSTGITGELFF. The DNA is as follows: TGTGCCAGCAGCTCTACAGGGATCACCGGGGAGCTGTTTTTT.